Sequencing of this T cell receptor (beta chain) was carried out in a study of Ad26.COV2.S vaccination and SARS-CoV-2 variants listed by TCRdb under 2021. Study-level background: Donors in the vaccine arm were drawn from COV1001, a phase I-IIa trial of Ad26.COV2.S in healthy adults that was multicentre, randomized, double-blind and placebo-controlled. Ad26.COV2.S was given intramuscularly at 5x10^10 or 1x10^11 viral particles, as a single shot or as two shots 56 days apart. TCRbeta repertoire sequencing served as the tool for gauging how specific and how broad the SARS-CoV-2-reactive T cell receptors were following Ad26.COV2.S vaccination. The TCR-sequenced set comprised about 32 samples: around 20 Ad26.COV2.S vaccine recipients, 5 placebo recipients and 8 SARS-CoV-2 convalescent individuals. Trial participants were randomized into five groups of five, in which low-dose or high-dose Ad26.COV2.S was given once or twice, or placebo was given on both occasions. Throughout the experiments and outcome assessment, investigators stayed blinded to trial group allocation. General findings and caveats noted by the study authors: Non-spike TCR breadth was comparable between vaccine and placebo recipients, consistent with the vaccine containing only spike. Compared with placebo recipients, Ad26.COV2.S recipients showed higher spike-specific TCR breadth (P = 0.0014). Substantial breadth of spike-specific CD8+ and CD4+ T cell responses was reported after vaccination. The study lacked the statistical power to compare responses across vaccine doses or regimens. The authors noted that total T cell responses may have been underestimated by the TCR breadth and depth analyses.

About this clone itself: No antigen is known for it. It has no much larger one-base neighbor in the sample; base qualities were not kept.

CDR1 and CDR2 (MNHEY, SMNVEV) derive from the germline V gene (reference sequence). V and J are truncated by 2 bases and 6 bases respectively, leaving an intervening sequence of 10 bases. The CDR3 measures 13 amino acids from cysteine to phenylalanine. The read is trimmed to its CDR3 DNA, 39 bases read in frame from base 1. TCRbeta CDR3 regions were sequenced with the immunoSEQ Assay. After extraction, genomic DNA underwent amplification by bias-controlled multiplex PCR, followed by high-throughput sequencing. As for how the authors treated the data: Collapsing and filtering of sequences were performed to quantify the absolute abundance of each unique TCRbeta CDR3 region. Usable DNA was measured by amplifying reference genes present in all nucleated cells, and TCRbeta template counts were normalized to that usable DNA to estimate T cell fraction. Repertoire TCRs were annotated as SARS-CoV-2-specific when V gene, CDR3 amino acid sequence and J gene were exactly matched to a known reactive TCR set. The reference SARS-CoV-2 TCR set was derived from MIRA and filtered for enrichment in COVID-19-positive ImmuneCODE repertoires, a step that removed public or cross-reactive TCRs. Using the MIRA antigens, annotated TCRs were further analysed by specific ORF or by position within an ORF. Depth was the summed frequency of annotated unique rearrangements, while breadth was defined as annotated unique rearrangements over total unique productive rearrangements. TCR breadth was compared between groups using two-sided Wilcoxon rank-sum tests. TCRdb took over this immuneACCESS table, retaining in-frame rearrangements with V and J assigned. Such tables are incomplete; in checked studies, under half of the missing clones stem from an unresolved V gene, and the remainder is unexplained. V, J and clone size were drawn from that table, and D and trimming were deduced from the DNA. Present in this sample are over 300,000 clones, about 80% of which were seen just once. Nearly 7.5% of the sample is held by the ten biggest clonotypes.

The treatment or condition label, read with the paper, signifies: 15 to 20 received Ad26.COV2.S at low or high dose, single or two shots; 5 received placebo; per-sample allocation not given. For vaccine and placebo recipients, repertoires were sequenced using samples collected on day 63 after the first injection. Cohort 1b enrolled around 23 adults aged 18-55 years at a single site in Boston, USA, between 29 July and 7 August 2020. Ad26.COV2.S was a replication-incompetent adenovirus type 26 vector expressing a prefusion-stabilized SARS-CoV-2 spike protein from the original Wuhan strain. Recombination connected TRBV27 to TRBJ1-1; the D gene is not confidently resolved. The input for sequencing was peripheral blood, taken in a trial of Ad26.COV2.S vaccine versus placebo. The sequence was collected from a person aged 18-65 years who received the Ad26.COV2.S COVID-19 vaccine or a placebo. The CDR3 corresponds to CASSLVSAAEAFF. The bases read TGTGCCAGCAGTTTAGTTTCGGCAGCTGAAGCTTTCTTT.